This record concerns one TCR beta chain sequence. This entry is derived from a study of siplizumab effects on memory and regulatory T cells. TCRdb's table, derived via immunoSEQ multiplex PCR, lists solely in-frame clones and lacks some. This table has around 65,000 clones, roughly 85% appearing once. CDR3 size: 14 residues. Germline V gives CDR1 MNHNS, CDR2 SASEGT. V shed 6 bases and J shed 0 bases, with 12 bases lying between them. The sequenced sample consisted of memory CD4+ T cells sorted from blood. This clonotype originated in a human donor in good health. The chain uses TRBV6-1 and TRBJ2-7; no firm D call. The CDR3, as DNA: TGTGCCAGCAGCTCTGGACCGTCCTCCTACGAGCAGTACTTC. Its translation: CASSSGPSSYEQYF.